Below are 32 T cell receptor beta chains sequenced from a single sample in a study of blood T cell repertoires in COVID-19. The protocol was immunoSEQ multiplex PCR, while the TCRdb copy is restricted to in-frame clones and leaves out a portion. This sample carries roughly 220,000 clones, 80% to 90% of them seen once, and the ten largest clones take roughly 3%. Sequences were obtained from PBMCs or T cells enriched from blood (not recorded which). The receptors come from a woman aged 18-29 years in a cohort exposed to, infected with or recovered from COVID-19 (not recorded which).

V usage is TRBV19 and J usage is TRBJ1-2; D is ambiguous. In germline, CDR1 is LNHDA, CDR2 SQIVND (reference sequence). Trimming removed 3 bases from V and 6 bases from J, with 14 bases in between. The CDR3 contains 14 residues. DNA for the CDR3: TGTGCCAGTAGTATTACATTTCGGGGAAATGGCTACACCTTC. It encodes CASSITFRGNGYTF.

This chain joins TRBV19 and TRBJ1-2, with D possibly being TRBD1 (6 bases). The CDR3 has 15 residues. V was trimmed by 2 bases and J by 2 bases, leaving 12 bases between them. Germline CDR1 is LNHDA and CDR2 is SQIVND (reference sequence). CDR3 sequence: CASSISSQGNYGYTF. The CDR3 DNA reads TGTGCCAGTAGTATATCCTCCCAGGGGAACTATGGCTACACCTTC.

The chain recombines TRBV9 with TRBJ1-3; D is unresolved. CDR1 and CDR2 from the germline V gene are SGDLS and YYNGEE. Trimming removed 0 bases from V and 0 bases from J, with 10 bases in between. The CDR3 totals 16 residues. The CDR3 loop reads CASSVESGNSGNTIYF. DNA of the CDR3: TGTGCCAGCAGCGTAGAGAGCGGAAACTCTGGAAACACCATATATTTT.

The CDR3 spells CASSQIFSGSRGAETQYF. The CDR3, as DNA: TGTGCCAGCAGCCAAATCTTTTCGGGCAGCCGGGGAGCAGAGACCCAGTACTTC. V and J are TRBV3-1 (or the pseudogene TRBV3-2) and TRBJ2-5, with D perhaps matching TRBD2 (5 bases). This CDR3 contains 18 residues. The germline CDR1 and CDR2 sequences are LGHDT and YNNKEL (reference sequence). Between the trimmed V and J ends, which lost 2 bases and 4 bases, there was a span of 23 bases.

The CDR3 spells CAISESGQPNTGELFF. In nucleotides, the CDR3 is TGTGCCATCAGTGAGTCGGGACAGCCGAACACCGGGGAGCTGTTTTTT. The J gene is TRBJ2-2, the V gene TRBV10-3; 7 nucleotides agree with TRBD1. The CDR3 loop spans 16 amino acids. J gave up 0 bases and V 0 bases, and 1 base lay outside the gene matches. Germline V gene sequence: CDR1 ENHRY, CDR2 SYGVKD.

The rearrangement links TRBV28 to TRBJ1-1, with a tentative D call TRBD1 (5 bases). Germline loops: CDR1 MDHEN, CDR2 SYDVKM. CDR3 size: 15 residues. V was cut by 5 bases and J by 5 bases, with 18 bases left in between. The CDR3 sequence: CASSKHRRESTEAFF. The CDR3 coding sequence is TGTGCCAGCAGTAAACACAGGAGGGAGAGTACTGAAGCTTTCTTT.

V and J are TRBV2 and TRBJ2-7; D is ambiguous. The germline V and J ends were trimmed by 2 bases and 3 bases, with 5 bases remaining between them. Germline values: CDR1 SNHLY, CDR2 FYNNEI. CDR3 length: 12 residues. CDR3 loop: CASSERSYEQYF. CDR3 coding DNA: TGTGCCAGCAGTGAAAGGAGCTACGAGCAGTACTTC.

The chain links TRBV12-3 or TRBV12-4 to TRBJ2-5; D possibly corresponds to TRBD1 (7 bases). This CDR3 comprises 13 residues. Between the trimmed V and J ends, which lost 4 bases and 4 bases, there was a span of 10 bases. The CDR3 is CASSSGGLETQYF. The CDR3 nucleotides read TGTGCCAGCAGTTCAGGGGGGCTAGAGACCCAGTACTTC.

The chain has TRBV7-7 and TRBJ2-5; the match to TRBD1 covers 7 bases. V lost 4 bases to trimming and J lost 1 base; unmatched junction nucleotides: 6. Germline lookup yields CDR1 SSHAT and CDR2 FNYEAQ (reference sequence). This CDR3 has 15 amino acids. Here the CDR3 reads CASSYVQGVQETQYF. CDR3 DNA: TGTGCCAGCAGCTACGTGCAGGGGGTCCAAGAGACCCAGTACTTC. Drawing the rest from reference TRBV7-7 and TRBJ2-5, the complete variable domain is GAGVSQSPRYKVTKRGQDVTLRCDPISSHATLYWYQQALGQGPEFLTYFNYEAQPDKSGLPSDRFSAERPEGSISTLTIQRTEQRDSAMYRCASSYVQGVQETQYFGPGTRLLVL.

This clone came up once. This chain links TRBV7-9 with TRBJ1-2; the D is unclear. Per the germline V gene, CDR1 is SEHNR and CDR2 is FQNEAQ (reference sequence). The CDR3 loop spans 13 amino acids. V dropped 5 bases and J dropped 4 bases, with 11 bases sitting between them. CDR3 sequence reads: CASSPDGIYGYTF. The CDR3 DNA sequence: TGTGCCAGCAGCCCGGACGGGATCTATGGCTACACCTTC.

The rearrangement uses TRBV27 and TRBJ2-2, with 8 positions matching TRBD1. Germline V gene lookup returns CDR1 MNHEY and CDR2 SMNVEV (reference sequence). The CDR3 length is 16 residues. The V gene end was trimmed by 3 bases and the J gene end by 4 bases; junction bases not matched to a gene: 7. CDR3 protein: CASSFDRGQTTGELFF. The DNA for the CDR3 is TGTGCCAGCAGTTTTGACAGGGGACAGACCACCGGGGAGCTGTTTTTT.

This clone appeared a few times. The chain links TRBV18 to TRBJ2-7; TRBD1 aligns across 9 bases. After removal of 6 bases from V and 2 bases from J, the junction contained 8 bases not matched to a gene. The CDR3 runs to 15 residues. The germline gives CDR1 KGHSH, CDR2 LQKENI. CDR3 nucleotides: TGTGCCAGCTCCGCAAGACAGGGGGAGACCTACGAGCAGTACTTC. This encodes CASSARQGETYEQYF.

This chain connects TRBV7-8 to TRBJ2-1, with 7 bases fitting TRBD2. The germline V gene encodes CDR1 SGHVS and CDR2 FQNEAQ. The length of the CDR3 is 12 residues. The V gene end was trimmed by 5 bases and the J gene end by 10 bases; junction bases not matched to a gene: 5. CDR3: CASSPHGGEQFF. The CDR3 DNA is TGTGCCAGCAGCCCTCACGGGGGGGAGCAGTTCTTC.

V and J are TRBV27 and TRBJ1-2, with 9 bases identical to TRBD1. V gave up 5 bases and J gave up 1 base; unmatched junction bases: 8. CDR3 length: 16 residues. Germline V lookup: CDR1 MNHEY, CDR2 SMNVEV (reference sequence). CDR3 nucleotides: TGTGCCAGCAGTCGCAACACGGGACAGGGTAACTATGGCTACACCTTC. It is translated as CASSRNTGQGNYGYTF.

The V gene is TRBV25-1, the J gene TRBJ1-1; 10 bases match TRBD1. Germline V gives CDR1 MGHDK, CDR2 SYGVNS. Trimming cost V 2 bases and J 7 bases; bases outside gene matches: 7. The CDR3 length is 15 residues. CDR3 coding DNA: TGTGCCAGCAGTGAAACCGGGACAGGGGTCCATGAAGCTTTCTTT. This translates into CASSETGTGVHEAFF.

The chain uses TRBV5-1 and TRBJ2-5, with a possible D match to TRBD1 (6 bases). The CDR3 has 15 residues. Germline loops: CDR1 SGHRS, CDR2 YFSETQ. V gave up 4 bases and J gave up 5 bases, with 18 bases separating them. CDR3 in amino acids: CASSPGALPEETQYF. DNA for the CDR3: TGCGCCAGCAGCCCAGGGGCCCTCCCGGAGGAGACCCAGTACTTC. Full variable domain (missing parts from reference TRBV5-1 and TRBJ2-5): KAGVTQTPRYLIKTRGQQVTLSCSPISGHRSVSWYQQTPGQGLQFLFEYFSETQRNKGNFPGRFSGRQFSNSRSEMNVSTLELGDSALYLCASSPGALPEETQYFGPGTRLLVL.

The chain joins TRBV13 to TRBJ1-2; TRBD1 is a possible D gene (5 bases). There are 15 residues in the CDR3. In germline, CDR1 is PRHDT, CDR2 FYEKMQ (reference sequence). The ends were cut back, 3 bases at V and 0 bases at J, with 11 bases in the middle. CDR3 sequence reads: CASSFRGGSNYGYTF. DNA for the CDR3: TGTGCCAGCAGCTTTAGGGGCGGCTCTAACTATGGCTACACCTTC.

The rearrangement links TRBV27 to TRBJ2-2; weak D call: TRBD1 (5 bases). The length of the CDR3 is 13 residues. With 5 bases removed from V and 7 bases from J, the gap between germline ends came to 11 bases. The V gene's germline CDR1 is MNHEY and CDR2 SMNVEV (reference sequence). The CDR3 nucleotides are TGTGCCAGCAGTCCCAGAAGGGGCGGGGAGCTGTTTTTT. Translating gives CASSPRRGGELFF.

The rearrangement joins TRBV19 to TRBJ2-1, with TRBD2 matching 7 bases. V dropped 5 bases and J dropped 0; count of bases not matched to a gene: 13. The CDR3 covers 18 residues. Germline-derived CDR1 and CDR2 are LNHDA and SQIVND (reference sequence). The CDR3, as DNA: TGTGCCAGTAGTCCGTCAAGCGGGGTATCGATCTCCTACAATGAGCAGTTCTTC. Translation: CASSPSSGVSISYNEQFF.

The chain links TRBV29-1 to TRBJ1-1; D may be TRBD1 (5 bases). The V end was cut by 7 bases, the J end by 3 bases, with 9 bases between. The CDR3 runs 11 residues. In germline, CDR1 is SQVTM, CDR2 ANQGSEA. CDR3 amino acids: CSGGGDTEAFF. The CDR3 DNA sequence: TGCAGCGGCGGGGGTGACACTGAAGCTTTCTTT.

The DNA for the CDR3 is TGTGCCAGAGGGGAGGAAGGCACTGAAGCTTTCTTT. It is translated as CARGEEGTEAFF. The rearrangement uses TRBV25-1 and TRBJ1-1, with D possibly being TRBD1 (5 bases). Germline CDR1 and CDR2: MGHDK and SYGVNS. This CDR3 has 12 amino acids. Between the trimmed V and J ends, which lost 9 bases and 4 bases, there was a span of 12 bases.

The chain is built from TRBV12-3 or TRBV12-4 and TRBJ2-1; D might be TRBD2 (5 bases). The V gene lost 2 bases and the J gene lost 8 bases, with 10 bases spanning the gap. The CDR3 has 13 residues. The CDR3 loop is CASSLSAGDEQFF. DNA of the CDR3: TGTGCCAGCAGTTTAAGTGCCGGGGATGAGCAGTTCTTC.

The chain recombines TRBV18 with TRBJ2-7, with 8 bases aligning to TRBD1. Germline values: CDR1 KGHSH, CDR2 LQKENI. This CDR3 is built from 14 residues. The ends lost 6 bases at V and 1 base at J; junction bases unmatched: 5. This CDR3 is CASSLTGESYEQYF. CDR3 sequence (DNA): TGTGCCAGCTCCTTGACAGGGGAATCCTACGAGCAGTACTTC.

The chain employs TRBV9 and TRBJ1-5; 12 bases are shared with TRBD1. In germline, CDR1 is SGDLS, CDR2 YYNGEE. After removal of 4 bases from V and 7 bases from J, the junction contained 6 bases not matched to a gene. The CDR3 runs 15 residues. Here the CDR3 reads CASSQGQGAVQPQHF. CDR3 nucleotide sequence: TGTGCCAGCAGCCAGGGACAGGGGGCCGTACAGCCCCAGCATTTT.

CDR3: CASSLARDRDYGYTF. The CDR3 bases are TGTGCCAGCAGCTTGGCAAGGGACAGAGACTATGGCTACACCTTC. The J gene is TRBJ1-2, the V gene TRBV13, with 7 bases identical to TRBD1. V lost 3 bases, J lost 3 bases, and 7 bases stayed unmatched. This CDR3 is 15 amino acids long. The germline V gene has CDR1 PRHDT and CDR2 FYEKMQ (reference sequence).

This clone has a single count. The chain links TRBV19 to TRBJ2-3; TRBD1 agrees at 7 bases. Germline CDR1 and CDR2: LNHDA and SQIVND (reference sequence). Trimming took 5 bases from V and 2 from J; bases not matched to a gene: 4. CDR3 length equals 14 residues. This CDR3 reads CASSLTGATDTQYF. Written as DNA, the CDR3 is TGTGCCAGTAGTCTAACAGGGGCCACAGATACGCAGTATTTT.

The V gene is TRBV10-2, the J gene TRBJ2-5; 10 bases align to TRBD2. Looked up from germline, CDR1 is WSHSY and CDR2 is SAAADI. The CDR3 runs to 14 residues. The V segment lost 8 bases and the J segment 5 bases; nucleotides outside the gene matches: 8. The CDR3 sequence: CASSRSGGRETQYF. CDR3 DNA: TGCGCCAGCTCACGTAGCGGGGGGAGGGAGACCCAGTACTTC.

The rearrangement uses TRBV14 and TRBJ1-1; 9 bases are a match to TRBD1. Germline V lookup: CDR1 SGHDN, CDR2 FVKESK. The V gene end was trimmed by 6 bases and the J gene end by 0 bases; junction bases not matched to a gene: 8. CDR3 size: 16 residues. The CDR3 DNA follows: TGTGCCAGCAGAAAGTGGGACAGGGATATGAACACTGAAGCTTTCTTT. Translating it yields CASRKWDRDMNTEAFF. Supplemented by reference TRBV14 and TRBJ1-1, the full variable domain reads EAGVTQFPSHSVIEKGQTVTLRCDPISGHDNLYWYRRVMGKEIKFLLHFVKESKQDESGMPNNRFLAERTGGTYSTLKVQPAELEDSGVYFCASRKWDRDMNTEAFFGQGTRLTVV.

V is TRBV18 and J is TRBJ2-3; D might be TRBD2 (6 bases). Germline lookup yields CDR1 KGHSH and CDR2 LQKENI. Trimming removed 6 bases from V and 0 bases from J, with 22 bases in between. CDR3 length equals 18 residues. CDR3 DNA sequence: TGTGCCAGCTCTTCCTTGACGGGAGTTGGGTCTAGCACAGATACGCAGTATTTT. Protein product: CASSSLTGVGSSTDTQYF.

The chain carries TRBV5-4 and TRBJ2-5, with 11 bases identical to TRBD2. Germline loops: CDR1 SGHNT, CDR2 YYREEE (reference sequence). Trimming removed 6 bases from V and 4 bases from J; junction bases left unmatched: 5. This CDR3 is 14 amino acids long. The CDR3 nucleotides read TGTGCCAGCACTCCTAGCGGGGGGCTAGAGACCCAGTACTTC. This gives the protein CASTPSGGLETQYF.

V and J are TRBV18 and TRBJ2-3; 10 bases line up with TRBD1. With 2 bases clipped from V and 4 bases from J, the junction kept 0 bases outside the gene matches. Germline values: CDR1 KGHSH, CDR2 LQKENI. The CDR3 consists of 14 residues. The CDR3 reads CASSPGTGADTQYF. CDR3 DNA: TGTGCCAGCTCACCAGGGACAGGGGCAGATACGCAGTATTTT. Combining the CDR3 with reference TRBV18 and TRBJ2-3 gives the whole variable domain NAGVMQNPRHLVRRRGQEARLRCSPMKGHSHVYWYRQLPEEGLKFMVYLQKENIIDESGMPKERFSAEFPKEGPSILRIQQVVRGDSAAYFCASSPGTGADTQYFGPGTRLTVL.

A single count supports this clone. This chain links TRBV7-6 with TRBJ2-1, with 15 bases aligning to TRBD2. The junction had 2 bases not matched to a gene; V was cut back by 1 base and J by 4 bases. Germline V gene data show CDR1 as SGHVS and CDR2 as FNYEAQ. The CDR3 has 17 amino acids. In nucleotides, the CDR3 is TGTGCCAGCAGCTTAGGGACTAGCGGGGGGGATTACAATGAGCAGTTCTTC. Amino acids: CASSLGTSGGDYNEQFF.